This T cell receptor (beta chain) originates from a study of blood T cell repertoires in COVID-19. On the study more broadly: From T cells, B-cell-depleted T cells, or PBMCs came the material, which was cDNA or gDNA.

Original data processing: Reference gene primer amplification gave estimated nucleated cell counts. Produced via immunoSEQ multiplex PCR; TCRdb's table is partial and in-frame only. For V, J and clone size, that table is used; D and trimming come from the DNA. The profile covers 130,000 to 150,000 clones, with around 85% appearing a single time and under 3% taken by the ten largest. The TCR originated in a middle-aged woman with active or convalescent COVID-19. Sequencing was performed on peripheral blood.

The DNA of the CDR3 is TGTGCCAGCAGTTTAAAGGGACAGCCTAGCTCCTATAATTCACCCCTCCACTTT. Protein product: CASSLKGQPSSYNSPLHF. The gene calls are TRBV27 and TRBJ1-6; 7 bases align to TRBD1. V shed 2 bases, J shed 0 bases, and the junction held 7 bases outside the gene matches. This CDR3 region has 18 residues. Germline CDR1 and CDR2: MNHEY and SMNVEV (reference sequence).